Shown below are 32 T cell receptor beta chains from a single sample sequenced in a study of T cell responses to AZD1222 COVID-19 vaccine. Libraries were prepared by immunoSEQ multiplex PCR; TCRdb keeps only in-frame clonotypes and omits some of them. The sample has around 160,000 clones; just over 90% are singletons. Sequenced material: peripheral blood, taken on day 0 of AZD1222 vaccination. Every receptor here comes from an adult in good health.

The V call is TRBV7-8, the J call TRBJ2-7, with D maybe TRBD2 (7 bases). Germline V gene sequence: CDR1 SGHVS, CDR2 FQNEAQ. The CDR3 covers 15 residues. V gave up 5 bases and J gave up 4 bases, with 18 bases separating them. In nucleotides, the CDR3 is TGTGCCAGCAGCCCCATCGGGGGCGGGAGTTACGAGCAGTACTTC. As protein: CASSPIGGGSYEQYF.

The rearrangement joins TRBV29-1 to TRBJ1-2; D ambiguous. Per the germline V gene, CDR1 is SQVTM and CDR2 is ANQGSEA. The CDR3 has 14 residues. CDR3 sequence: CSATGQPSSYGYTF. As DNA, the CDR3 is TGCAGTGCCACCGGGCAGCCCAGTTCCTATGGCTACACCTTC. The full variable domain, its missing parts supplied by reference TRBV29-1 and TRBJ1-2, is SAVISQKPSRDICQRGTSLTIQCQVDSQVTMMFWYRQQPGQSLTLIATANQGSEATYESGFVIDKFPISRPNLTFSTLTVSNMSPEDSSIYLCSATGQPSSYGYTFGSGTRLTVV.

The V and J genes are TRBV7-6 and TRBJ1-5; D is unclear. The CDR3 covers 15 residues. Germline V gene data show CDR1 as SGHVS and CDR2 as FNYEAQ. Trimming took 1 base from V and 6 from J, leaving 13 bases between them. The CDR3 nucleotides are TGTGCCAGCAGCTTAGGGGCAGGCGCAGGTCAGCCCCAGCATTTT. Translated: CASSLGAGAGQPQHF.

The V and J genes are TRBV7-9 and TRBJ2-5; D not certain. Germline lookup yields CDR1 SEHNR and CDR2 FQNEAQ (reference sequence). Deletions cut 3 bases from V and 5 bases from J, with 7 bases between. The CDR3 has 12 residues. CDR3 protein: CASSLNGETQYF. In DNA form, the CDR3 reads TGTGCCAGCAGCTTGAATGGGGAGACCCAGTACTTC. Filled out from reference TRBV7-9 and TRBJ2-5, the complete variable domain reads DTGVSQNPRHKITKRGQNVTFRCDPISEHNRLYWYRQTLGQGPEFLTYFQNEAQLEKSRLLSDRFSAERPKGSFSTLEIQRTEQGDSAMYLCASSLNGETQYFGPGTRLLVL.

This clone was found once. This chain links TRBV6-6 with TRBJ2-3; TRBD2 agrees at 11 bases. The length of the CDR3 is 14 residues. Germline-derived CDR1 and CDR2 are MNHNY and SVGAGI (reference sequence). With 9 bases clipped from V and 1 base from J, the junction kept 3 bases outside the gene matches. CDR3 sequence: CASSGRAGTDTQYF. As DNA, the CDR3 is TGTGCCAGTAGCGGGAGGGCGGGCACAGATACGCAGTATTTT.

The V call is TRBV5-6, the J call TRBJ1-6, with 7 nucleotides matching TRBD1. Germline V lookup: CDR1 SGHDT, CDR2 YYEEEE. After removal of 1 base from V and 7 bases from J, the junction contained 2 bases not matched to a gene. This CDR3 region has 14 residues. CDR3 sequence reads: CASSLTGVNSPLHF. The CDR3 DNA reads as TGTGCCAGCAGCTTGACAGGGGTAAATTCACCCCTCCACTTT.

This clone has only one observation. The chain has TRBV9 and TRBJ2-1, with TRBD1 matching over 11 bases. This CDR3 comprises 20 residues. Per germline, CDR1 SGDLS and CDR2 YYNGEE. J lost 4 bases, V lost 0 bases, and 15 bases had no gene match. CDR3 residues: CASSVAGTGGSGKPYNEQFF. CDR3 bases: TGTGCCAGCAGCGTAGCTGGGACAGGGGGATCGGGGAAACCTTACAATGAGCAGTTCTTC.

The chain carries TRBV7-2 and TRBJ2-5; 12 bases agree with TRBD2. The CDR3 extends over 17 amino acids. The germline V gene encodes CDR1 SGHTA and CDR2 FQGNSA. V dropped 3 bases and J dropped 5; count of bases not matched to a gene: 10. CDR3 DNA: TGTGCCAGCAGCTTTCAAGCTAGCGGGAGGGCCTCGGAGACCCAGTACTTC. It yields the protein CASSFQASGRASETQYF.

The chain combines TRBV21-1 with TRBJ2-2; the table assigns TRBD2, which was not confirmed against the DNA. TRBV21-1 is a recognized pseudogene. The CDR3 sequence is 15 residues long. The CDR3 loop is CASSPREGPTGELFF. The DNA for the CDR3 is TGTGCCAGCAGCCCCCGGGAGGGACCCACCGGGGAGCTGTTTTTT.

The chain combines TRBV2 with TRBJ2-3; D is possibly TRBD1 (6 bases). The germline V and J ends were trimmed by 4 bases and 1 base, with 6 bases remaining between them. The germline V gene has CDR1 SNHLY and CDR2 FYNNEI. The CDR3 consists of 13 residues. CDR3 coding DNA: TGTGCCAGCAGTGGACAGGGCACAGATACGCAGTATTTT. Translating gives CASSGQGTDTQYF.

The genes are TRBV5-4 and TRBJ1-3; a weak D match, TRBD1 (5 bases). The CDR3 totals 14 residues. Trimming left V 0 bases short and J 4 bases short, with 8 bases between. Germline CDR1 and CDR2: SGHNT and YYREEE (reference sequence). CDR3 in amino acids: CASSLARDGNTIYF. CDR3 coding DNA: TGTGCCAGCAGCTTGGCCAGGGACGGAAACACCATATATTTT.

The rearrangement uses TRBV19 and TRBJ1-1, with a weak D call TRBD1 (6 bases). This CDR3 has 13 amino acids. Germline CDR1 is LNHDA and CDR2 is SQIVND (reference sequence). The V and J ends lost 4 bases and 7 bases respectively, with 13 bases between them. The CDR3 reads CASSTGHADEAFF. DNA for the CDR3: TGTGCCAGTAGTACGGGACACGCCGATGAAGCTTTCTTT.

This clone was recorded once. CDR3 nucleotide sequence: TGCAGCGTTCGGGGGACGAAAAGAGAGCACACTGAAGCTTTCTTT. Protein sequence: CSVRGTKREHTEAFF. The V call is TRBV29-1, the J call TRBJ1-1, with a possible D match to TRBD1 (5 bases). This CDR3 spans 15 amino acids. V was clipped by 5 bases and J by 3 bases, with 19 bases between them. The germline V gene has CDR1 SQVTM and CDR2 ANQGSEA.

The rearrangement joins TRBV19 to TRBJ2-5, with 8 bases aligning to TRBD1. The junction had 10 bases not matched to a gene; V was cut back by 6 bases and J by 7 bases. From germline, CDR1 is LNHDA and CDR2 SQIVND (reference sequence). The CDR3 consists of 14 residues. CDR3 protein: CASSEGQGKTTQYF. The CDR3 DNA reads TGTGCCAGTAGCGAAGGACAGGGCAAGACGACCCAGTACTTC.

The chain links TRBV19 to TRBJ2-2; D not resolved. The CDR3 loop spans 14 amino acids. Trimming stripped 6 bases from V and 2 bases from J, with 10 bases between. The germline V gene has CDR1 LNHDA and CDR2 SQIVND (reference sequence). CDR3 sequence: CASRRSVNTGELFF. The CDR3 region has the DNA TGTGCCAGTAGGCGGAGCGTAAACACCGGGGAGCTGTTTTTT. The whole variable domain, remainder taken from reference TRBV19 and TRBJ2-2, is DGGITQSPKYLFRKEGQNVTLSCEQNLNHDAMYWYRQDPGQGLRLIYYSQIVNDFQKGDIAEGYSVSREKKESFPLTVTSAQKNPTAFYLCASRRSVNTGELFFGEGSRLTVL.

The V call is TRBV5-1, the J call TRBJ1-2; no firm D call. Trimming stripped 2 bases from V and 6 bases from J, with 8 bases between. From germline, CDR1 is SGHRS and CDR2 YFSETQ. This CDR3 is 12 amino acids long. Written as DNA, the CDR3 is TGCGCCAGCAGCTTAGGTCCGAATGGCTACACCTTC. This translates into CASSLGPNGYTF.

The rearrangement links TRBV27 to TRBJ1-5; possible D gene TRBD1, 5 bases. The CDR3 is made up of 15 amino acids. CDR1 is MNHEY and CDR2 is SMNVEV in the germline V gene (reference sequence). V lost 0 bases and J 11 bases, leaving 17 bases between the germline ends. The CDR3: CASSLSGPPRGAQHF. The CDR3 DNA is TGTGCCAGCAGTTTATCGGGCCCCCCTCGGGGGGCCCAGCATTTT.

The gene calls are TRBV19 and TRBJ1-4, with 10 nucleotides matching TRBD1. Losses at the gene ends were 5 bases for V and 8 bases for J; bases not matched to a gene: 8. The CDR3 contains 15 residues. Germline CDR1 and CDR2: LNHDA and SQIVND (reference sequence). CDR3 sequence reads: CASSPRDRGDEKLFF. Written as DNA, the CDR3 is TGTGCCAGTAGTCCGAGGGACAGGGGTGACGAAAAACTGTTTTTT.

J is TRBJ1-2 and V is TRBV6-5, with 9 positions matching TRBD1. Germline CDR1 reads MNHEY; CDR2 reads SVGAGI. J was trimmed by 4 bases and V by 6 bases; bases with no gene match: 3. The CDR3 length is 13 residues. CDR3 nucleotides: TGTGCCAGCAGCCTGGACAGGGGCTATGGCTACACCTTC. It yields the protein CASSLDRGYGYTF.

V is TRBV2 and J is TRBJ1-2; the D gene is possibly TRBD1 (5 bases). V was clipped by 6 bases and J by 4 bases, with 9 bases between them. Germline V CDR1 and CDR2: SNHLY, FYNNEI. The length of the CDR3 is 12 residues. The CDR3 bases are TGTGCCAGCAGCGCTGACAGCTATGGCTACACCTTC. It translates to CASSADSYGYTF.

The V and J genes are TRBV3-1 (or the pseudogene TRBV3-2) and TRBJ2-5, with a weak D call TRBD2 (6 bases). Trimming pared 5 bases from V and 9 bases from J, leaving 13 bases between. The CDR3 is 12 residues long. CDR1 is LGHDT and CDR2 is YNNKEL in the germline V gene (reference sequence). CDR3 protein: CASSFPSGAQYF. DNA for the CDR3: TGTGCCAGCAGCTTTCCCTCGGGGGCCCAGTACTTC.

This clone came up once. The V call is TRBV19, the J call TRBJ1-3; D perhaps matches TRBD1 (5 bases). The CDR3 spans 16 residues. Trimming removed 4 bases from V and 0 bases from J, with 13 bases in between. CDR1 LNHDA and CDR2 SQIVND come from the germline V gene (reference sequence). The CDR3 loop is CASSRQTTASGNTIYF. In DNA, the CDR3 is TGTGCCAGTAGTAGACAGACAACGGCCTCTGGAAACACCATATATTTT.

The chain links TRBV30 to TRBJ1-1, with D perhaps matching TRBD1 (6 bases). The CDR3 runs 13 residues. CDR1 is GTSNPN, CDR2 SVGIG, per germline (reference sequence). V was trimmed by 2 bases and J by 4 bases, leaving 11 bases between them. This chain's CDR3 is CAWSRGMGTEAFF. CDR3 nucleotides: TGTGCCTGGAGTAGGGGGATGGGCACTGAAGCTTTCTTT.

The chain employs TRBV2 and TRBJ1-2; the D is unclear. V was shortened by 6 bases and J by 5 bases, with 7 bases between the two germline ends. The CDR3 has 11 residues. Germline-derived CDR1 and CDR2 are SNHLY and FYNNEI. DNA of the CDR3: TGTGCCAGCAGGGGTAATTATGGCTACACCTTC. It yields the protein CASRGNYGYTF.

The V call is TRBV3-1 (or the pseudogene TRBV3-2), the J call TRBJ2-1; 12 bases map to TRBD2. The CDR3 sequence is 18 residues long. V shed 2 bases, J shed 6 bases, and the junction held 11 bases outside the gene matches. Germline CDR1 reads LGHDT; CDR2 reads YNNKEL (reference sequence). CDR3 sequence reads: CASSQLAGGLFYFNEQFF. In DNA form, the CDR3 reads TGTGCCAGCAGCCAACTAGCGGGGGGGCTATTTTATTTCAATGAGCAGTTCTTC.

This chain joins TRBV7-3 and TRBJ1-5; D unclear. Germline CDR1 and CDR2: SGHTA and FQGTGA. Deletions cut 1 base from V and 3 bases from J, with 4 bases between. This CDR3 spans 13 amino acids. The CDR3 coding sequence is TGTGCCAGCAGCTTAAACCCCAATCAGCCCCAGCATTTT. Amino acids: CASSLNPNQPQHF.

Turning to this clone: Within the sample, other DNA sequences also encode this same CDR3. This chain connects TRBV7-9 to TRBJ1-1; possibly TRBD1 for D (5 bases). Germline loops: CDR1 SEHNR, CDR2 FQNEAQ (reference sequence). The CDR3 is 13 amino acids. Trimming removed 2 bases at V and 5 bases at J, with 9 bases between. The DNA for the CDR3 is TGTGCCAGCAGCTTATTGGGGGGGACTGAAGCTTTCTTT. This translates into CASSLLGGTEAFF.

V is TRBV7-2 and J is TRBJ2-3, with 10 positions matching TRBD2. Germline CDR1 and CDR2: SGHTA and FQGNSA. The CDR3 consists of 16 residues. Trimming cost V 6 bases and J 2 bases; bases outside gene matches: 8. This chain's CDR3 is CASREERGGHTDTQYF. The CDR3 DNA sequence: TGTGCCAGCAGGGAGGAGCGGGGGGGACACACAGATACGCAGTATTTT.

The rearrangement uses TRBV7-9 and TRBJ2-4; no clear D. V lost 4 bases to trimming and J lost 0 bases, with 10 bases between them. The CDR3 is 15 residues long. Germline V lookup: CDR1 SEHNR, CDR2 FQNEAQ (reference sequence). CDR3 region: CASSSEYLAKNIQYF. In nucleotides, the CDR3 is TGTGCCAGCAGCTCTGAATACCTAGCCAAAAACATTCAGTACTTC.

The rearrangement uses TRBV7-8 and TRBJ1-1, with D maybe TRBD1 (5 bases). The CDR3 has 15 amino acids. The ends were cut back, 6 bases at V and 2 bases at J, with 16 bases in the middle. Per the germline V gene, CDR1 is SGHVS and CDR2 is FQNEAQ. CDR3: CASRPDRVLNTEAFF. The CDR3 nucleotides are TGTGCCAGCAGGCCCGACAGAGTCCTTAACACTGAAGCTTTCTTT.

CDR3 DNA sequence: TGTGCCAGCAGCATCCGCTTAGCCAGGGTTGAATCAAGTGGCTACACCTTC. Amino acid sequence: CASSIRLARVESSGYTF. The chain links TRBV7-2 to TRBJ1-2; a possible D gene is TRBD1 (5 bases). The CDR3 is 17 amino acids. CDR1 and CDR2 (germline): SGHTA, FQGNSA. V was trimmed by 5 bases and J by 7 bases, leaving 26 bases between them. The entire variable domain, with the rest obtained from reference TRBV7-2 and TRBJ1-2, is as follows: GAGVSQSPSNKVTEKGKDVELRCDPISGHTALYWYRQSLGQGLEFLIYFQGNSAPDKSGLPSDRFSAERTGGSVSTLTIQRTQQEDSAVYLCASSIRLARVESSGYTFGSGTRLTVV.

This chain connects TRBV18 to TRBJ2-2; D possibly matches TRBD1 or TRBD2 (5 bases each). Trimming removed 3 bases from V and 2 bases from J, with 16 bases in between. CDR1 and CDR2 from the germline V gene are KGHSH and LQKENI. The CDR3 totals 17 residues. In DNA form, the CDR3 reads TGTGCCAGCTCACCGATAGGGACGCGAACTAACACCGGGGAGCTGTTTTTT. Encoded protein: CASSPIGTRTNTGELFF. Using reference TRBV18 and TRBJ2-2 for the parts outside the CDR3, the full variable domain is NAGVMQNPRHLVRRRGQEARLRCSPMKGHSHVYWYRQLPEEGLKFMVYLQKENIIDESGMPKERFSAEFPKEGPSILRIQQVVRGDSAAYFCASSPIGTRTNTGELFFGEGSRLTVL.